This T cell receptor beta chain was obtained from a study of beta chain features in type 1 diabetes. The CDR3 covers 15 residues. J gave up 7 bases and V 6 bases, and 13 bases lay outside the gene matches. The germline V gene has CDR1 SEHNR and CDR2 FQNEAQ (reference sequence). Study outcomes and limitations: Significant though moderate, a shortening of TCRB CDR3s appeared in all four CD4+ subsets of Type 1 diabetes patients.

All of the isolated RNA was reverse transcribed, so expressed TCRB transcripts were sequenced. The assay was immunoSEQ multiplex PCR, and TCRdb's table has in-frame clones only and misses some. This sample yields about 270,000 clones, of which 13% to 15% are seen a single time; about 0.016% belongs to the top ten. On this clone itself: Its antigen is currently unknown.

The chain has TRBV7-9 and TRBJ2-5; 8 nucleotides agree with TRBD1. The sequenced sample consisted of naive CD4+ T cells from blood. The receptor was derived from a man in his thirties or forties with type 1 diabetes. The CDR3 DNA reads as TGTGCCAGCAGACCCGGGACAGGTCGAAATCGGACCCAGTACTTC. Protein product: CASRPGTGRNRTQYF. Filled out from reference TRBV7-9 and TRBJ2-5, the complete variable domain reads DTGVSQNPRHKITKRGQNVTFRCDPISEHNRLYWYRQTLGQGPEFLTYFQNEAQLEKSRLLSDRFSAERPKGSFSTLEIQRTEQGDSAMYLCASRPGTGRNRTQYFGPGTRLLVL.